Listed here are 8 T cell receptor beta chains from one sample, sequenced in a study of T cells in Graves' hyperthyroidism and ophthalmopathy. Regions amplified from RNA transcripts were the TCR beta CDR3 regions. The primer set for the first-round RT-PCR of the TCR CDR3 was HTBI. In TCRdb, the multiplex PCR reads were re-called with MiXCR into one record per CDR3 protein. The sample consists of more than 350,000 distinct CDR3 sequences, approximately 17% of them appearing once. Specimen: blood. The receptors were gathered from a woman younger than 45 with Graves' hyperthyroidism that later progressed to Graves' ophthalmopathy.

This clonotype has ten or more counts. The V gene is TRBV7-6, the J gene TRBJ2-1; 10 nucleotides match TRBD2. The V and J ends lost 5 bases and 7 bases, in that order; junction bases with no gene match: 8. Germline V lookup: CDR1 SGHVS, CDR2 FNYEAQ. The CDR3 has 15 residues. CDR3 region: CASSMMTSGQNEQFF. The CDR3 coding sequence is TGTGCCAGCAGCATGATGACTAGCGGGCAAAATGAGCAGTTCTTC.

This clonotype was counted ten times or more. The chain employs TRBV25-1 and TRBJ2-7; TRBD2 is a possible D gene (6 bases). Per the germline V gene, CDR1 is MGHDK and CDR2 is SYGVNS. The CDR3 has 14 amino acids. The V gene lost 3 bases and the J gene lost 7 bases, with 16 bases spanning the gap. CDR3 sequence reads: CASSDRAGSWEQYF. CDR3 coding DNA: TGTGCCAGCAGTGACAGGGCGGGGTCGTGGGAGCAGTACTTC.

There are many counts of this clonotype. This chain uses TRBV5-1 with TRBJ1-3; 7 positions match TRBD1. The ends lost 3 bases at V and 4 bases at J; junction bases unmatched: 4. CDR1 SGHRS and CDR2 YFSETQ come from the germline V gene. This CDR3 is built from 14 residues. CDR3 coding DNA: TGCGCCAGCAGCTCAGGACAGGCCGGAAACACCATATATTTT. Its translation: CASSSGQAGNTIYF.

The chain couples TRBV19 to TRBJ2-7, with TRBD2 identical over 10 bases. Germline trimming cut 5 bases from V and 4 bases from J; bases unmatched to any gene: 8. In germline, CDR1 is LNHDA, CDR2 SQIVND (reference sequence). The length of the CDR3 is 15 residues. The CDR3: CASSPADSGRYEQYF. CDR3 nucleotide sequence: TGTGCCAGTAGTCCCGCGGATAGCGGGAGGTACGAGCAGTACTTC.

The chain uses TRBV29-1 and TRBJ2-7; D is perhaps TRBD2 (6 bases). The ends were cut back, 3 bases at V and 6 bases at J, with 15 bases in the middle. Germline loops: CDR1 SQVTM, CDR2 ANQGSEA. This CDR3 has 13 residues. DNA of the CDR3: TGCAGCGTTGACGGCGGGGAGGTGGTCGAGCAGTACTTC. This codes for CSVDGGEVVEQYF.

This clonotype occurred many times. The chain has TRBV2 and TRBJ1-2; 7 nucleotides match TRBD1. V lost 8 bases and J lost 3; bases outside the gene matches: 9. Germline CDR1 reads SNHLY; CDR2 reads FYNNEI. This CDR3 has 14 residues. The DNA of the CDR3 is TGTGCCAGCGGCCGCAGGGGGTTTGACTATGGCTACACCTTC. Protein: CASGRRGFDYGYTF.

This chain links TRBV27 with TRBJ2-3; TRBD2 matches at 11 bases. Trimming removed 7 bases from V and 8 bases from J; junction bases left unmatched: 14. Germline CDR1 is MNHEY and CDR2 is SMNVEV (reference sequence). The CDR3 loop spans 16 amino acids. In DNA, the CDR3 is TGTGCCAGCAATGAAGGGCTAGCGGGAGGTATCGGTACGCAGTATTTT. This encodes CASNEGLAGGIGTQYF.

The V gene is TRBV6-1, the J gene TRBJ2-7; D uncertain. CDR1 and CDR2 (germline): MNHNS, SASEGT. The V end lost 3 bases, the J end lost 2 bases, and 14 bases lay between the germline ends. The length of the CDR3 is 15 residues. The CDR3 DNA sequence: TGTGCCAGCAGTGAGGTTTCCAGGTCCCCCTACGAGCAGTACTTC. It translates to CASSEVSRSPYEQYF.